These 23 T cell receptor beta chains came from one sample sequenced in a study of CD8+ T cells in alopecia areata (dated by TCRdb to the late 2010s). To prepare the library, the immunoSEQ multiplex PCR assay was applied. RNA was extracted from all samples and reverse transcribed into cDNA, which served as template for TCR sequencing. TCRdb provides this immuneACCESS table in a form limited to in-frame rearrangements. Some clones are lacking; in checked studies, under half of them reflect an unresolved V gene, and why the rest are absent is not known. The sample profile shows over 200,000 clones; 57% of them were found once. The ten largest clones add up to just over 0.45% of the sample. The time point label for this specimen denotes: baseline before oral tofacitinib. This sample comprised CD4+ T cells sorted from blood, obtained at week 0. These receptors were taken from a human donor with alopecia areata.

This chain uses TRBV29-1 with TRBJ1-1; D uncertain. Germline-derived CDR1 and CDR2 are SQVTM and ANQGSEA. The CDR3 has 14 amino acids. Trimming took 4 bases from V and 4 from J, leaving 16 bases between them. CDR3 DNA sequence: TGCAGCGTTGGGCACCCCGGAAAAGGCACTGAAGCTTTCTTT. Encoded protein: CSVGHPGKGTEAFF.

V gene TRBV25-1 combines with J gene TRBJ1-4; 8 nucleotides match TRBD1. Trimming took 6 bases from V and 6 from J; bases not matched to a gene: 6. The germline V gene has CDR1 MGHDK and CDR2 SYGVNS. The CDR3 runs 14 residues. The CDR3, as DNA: TGTGCCAGCAGACCAGGGGGCGCAGATGAAAAACTGTTTTTT. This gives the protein CASRPGGADEKLFF.

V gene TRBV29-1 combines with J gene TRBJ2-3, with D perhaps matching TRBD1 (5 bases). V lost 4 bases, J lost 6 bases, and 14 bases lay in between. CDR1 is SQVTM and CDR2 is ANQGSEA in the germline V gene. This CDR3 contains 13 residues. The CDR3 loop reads CSVGGTPPDTQYF. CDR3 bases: TGCAGCGTTGGGGGCACTCCTCCCGATACGCAGTATTTT.

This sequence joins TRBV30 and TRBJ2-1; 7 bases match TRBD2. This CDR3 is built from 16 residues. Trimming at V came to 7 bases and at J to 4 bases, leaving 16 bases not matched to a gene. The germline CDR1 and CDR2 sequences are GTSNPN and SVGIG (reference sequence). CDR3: CASKPVGEGPYNEQFF. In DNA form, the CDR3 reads TGTGCCTCCAAACCGGTAGGGGAGGGCCCTTACAATGAGCAGTTCTTC.

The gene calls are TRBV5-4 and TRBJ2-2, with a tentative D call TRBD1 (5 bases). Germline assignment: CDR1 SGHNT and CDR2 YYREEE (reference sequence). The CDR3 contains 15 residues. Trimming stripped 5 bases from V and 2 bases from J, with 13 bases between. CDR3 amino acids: CASSLTVGNTGELFF. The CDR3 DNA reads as TGTGCCAGCAGTCTGACAGTGGGAAACACCGGGGAGCTGTTTTTT.

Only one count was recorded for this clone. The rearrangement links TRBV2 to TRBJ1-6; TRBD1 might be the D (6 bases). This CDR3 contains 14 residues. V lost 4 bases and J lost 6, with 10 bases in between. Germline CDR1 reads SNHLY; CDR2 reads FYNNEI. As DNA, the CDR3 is TGTGCCAGCAGTGTGGGGGCAGGTAATTCACCCCTCCACTTT. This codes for CASSVGAGNSPLHF.

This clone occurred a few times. CDR3 DNA: TGTGCCAGCAGCCGGACAGGAGATCAGCCCCAGCATTTT. Its protein is CASSRTGDQPQHF. The V call is TRBV6-6, the J call TRBJ1-5; 7 bases are a match to TRBD1. CDR1 is MNHNY and CDR2 is SVGAGI in the germline V gene (reference sequence). Trimming cost V 6 bases and J 5 bases; bases outside gene matches: 4. This CDR3 spans 13 amino acids.

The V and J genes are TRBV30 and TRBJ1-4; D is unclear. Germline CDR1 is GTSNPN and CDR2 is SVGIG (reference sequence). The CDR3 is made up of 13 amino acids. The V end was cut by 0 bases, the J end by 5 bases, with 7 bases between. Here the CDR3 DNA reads TGTGCCTGGAGTGTTCAGGAGAATGAAAAACTGTTTTTT. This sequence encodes CAWSVQENEKLFF.

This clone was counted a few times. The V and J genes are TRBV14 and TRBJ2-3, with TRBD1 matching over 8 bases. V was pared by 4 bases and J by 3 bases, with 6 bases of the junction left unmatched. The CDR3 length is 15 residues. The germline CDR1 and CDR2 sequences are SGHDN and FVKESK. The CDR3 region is CASSPRTGLTDTQYF. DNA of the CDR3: TGTGCCAGCAGCCCTCGGACAGGGTTAACAGATACGCAGTATTTT.

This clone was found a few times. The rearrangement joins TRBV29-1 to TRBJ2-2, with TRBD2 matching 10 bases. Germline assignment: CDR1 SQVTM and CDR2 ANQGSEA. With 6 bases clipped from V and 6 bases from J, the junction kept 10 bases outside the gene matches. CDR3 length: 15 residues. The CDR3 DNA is TGCAGCGTCACGCAGCGGGGGGGTTACGCCGGGGAGCTGTTTTTT. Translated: CSVTQRGGYAGELFF.

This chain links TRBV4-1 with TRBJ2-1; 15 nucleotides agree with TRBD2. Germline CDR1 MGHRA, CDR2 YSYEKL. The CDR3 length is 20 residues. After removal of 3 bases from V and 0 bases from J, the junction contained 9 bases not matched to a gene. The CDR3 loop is CASSQAGTSGGPSSYNEQFF. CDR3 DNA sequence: TGCGCCAGCAGCCAGGCCGGGACTAGCGGGGGGCCGAGCTCCTACAATGAGCAGTTCTTC.

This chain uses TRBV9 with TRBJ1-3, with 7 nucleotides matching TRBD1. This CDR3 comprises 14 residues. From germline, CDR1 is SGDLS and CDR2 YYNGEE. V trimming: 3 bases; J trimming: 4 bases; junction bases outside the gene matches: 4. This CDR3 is CASSGYRGGNTIYF. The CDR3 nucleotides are TGTGCCAGCAGCGGATACAGGGGAGGAAACACCATATATTTT.

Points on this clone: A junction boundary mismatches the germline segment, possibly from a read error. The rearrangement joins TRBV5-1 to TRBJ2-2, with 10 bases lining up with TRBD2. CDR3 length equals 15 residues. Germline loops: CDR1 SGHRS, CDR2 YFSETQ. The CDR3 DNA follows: TGCGCCAGCAGCTTGACTAGCGGGAACGCCGGGGAGCTGTTTTTT. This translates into CASSLTSGNAGELFF.

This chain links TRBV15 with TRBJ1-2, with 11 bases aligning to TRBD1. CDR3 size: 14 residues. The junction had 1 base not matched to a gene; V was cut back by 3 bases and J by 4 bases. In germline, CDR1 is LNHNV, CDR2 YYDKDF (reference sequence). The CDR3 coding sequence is TGTGCCACCAGCAGTGGACAGGGGGCCTATGGCTACACCTTC. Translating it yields CATSSGQGAYGYTF.

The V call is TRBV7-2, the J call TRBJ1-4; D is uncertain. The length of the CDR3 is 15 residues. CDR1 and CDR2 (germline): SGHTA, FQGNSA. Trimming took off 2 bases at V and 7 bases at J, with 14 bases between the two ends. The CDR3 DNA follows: TGTGCCAGCAGCTTAACTGGCGAGGACGGTGAAAAACTGTTTTTT. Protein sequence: CASSLTGEDGEKLFF.

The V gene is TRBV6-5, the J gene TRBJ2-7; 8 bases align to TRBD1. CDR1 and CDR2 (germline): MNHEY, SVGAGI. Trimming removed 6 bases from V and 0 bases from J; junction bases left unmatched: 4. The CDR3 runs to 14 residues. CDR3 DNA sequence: TGTGCCAGCAGGGGACAGGCGAGCTCCTACGAGCAGTACTTC. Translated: CASRGQASSYEQYF.

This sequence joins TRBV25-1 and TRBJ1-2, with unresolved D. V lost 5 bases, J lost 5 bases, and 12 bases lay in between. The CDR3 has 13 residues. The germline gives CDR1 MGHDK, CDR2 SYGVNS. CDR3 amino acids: CASSRGSAYGYTF. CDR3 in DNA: TGTGCCAGCAGTAGAGGCTCAGCGTATGGCTACACCTTC.

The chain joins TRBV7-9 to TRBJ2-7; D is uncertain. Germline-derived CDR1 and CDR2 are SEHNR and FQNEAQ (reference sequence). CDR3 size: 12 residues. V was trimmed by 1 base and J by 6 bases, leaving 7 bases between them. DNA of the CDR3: TGTGCCAGCAGCTTAGTAAGCAGCGAGCAGTACTTC. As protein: CASSLVSSEQYF.

CDR3 residues: CASSLGISQNTGELFF. CDR3 nucleotides: TGCGCCAGCAGCTTGGGGATTTCACAGAACACCGGGGAGCTGTTTTTT. The chain recombines TRBV5-1 with TRBJ2-2; unclear D gene. CDR3 length: 16 residues. V was clipped by 0 bases and J by 1 base, with 10 bases between them. Germline V gene sequence: CDR1 SGHRS, CDR2 YFSETQ.

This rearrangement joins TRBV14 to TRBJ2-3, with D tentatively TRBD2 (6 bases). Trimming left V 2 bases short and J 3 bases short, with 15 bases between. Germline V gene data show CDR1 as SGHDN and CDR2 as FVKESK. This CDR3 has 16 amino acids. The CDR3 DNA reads TGTGCCAGCAGCCAATTCCGAGGCGGGGTGACAGATACGCAGTATTTT. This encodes CASSQFRGGVTDTQYF.

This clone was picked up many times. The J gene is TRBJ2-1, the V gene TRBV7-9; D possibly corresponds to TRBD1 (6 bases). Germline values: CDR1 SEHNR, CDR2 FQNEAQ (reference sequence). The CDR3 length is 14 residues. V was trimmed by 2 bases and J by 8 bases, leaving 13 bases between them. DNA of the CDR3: TGTGCCAGCAGCTTAAGGCTCCCAGGGGATGAGCAGTTCTTC. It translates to CASSLRLPGDEQFF.

The CDR3, as DNA: TGTGCCAGCAGGTCGGGCCAGGGGGCCTACGAGCAGTACTTC. Translating it yields CASRSGQGAYEQYF. The V and J genes are TRBV6-6 and TRBJ2-7, with TRBD1 matching over 7 bases. The CDR3 runs 14 residues. The trim removed 6 bases at V and 2 bases at J, leaving 7 bases unmatched. Germline CDR1 is MNHNY and CDR2 is SVGAGI (reference sequence).

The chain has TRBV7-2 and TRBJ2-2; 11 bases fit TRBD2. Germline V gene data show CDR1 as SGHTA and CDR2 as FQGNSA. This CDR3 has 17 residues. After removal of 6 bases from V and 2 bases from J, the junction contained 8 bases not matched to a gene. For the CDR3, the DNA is TGTGCCAGCAGTCCAGGGACTAGCGGAGTAAACACCGGGGAGCTGTTTTTT. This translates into CASSPGTSGVNTGELFF.